This entry lists 19 T cell receptor beta chains sequenced from one sample in a study of OX40 agonist ivuxolimab in advanced cancers. Sequenced by immunoSEQ multiplex PCR; TCRdb stores in-frame clones only, minus some. The sample contains approximately 50,000 clones, 70% to 85% of which appear only once. Here the sequenced sample was CD4+ or CD8+ T cells sorted from blood, taken in a trial of the OX40 agonist ivuxolimab. These receptors all come from an adult with an advanced solid tumor such as melanoma, head and neck, liver or kidney cancer.

This clone was counted only a few times. The chain joins TRBV5-4 to TRBJ2-7; the D gene could be TRBD1 or TRBD2 (7 bases each). From germline, CDR1 is SGHNT and CDR2 YYREEE (reference sequence). V was pared by 7 bases and J by 3 bases, with 23 bases between. The CDR3 has 16 amino acids. CDR3 bases: TGTGCCAGCTCACGCCCAGGGGGGAGGGCCGGCTACGAGCAGTACTTC. The encoded protein is CASSRPGGRAGYEQYF. Looking up the rest from reference TRBV5-4 and TRBJ2-7 gives the full variable domain: ETGVTQSPTHLIKTRGQQVTLRCSSQSGHNTVSWYQQALGQGPQFIFQYYREEENGRGNFPPRFSGLQFPNYSSELNVNALELDDSALYLCASSRPGGRAGYEQYFGPGTRLTVT.

The rearrangement links TRBV19 to TRBJ2-6; perhaps D is TRBD1 or TRBD2 (6 bases each). The CDR3 consists of 17 residues. V lost 4 bases to trimming and J lost 2 bases, with 15 bases between them. The germline gives CDR1 LNHDA, CDR2 SQIVND (reference sequence). The CDR3 is CASSKILGGPGANVLTF. CDR3 DNA sequence: TGTGCCAGTAGTAAAATACTGGGGGGCCCTGGGGCCAACGTCCTGACTTTC.

The V gene is TRBV28, the J gene TRBJ1-2; D is possibly TRBD1 (6 bases). The CDR3 extends over 15 amino acids. Trimming shortened V by 3 bases and J by 6 bases, and 17 bases separated the two germline ends. In germline, CDR1 is MDHEN, CDR2 SYDVKM. The DNA of the CDR3 is TGTGCCAGCAGTTTCCCATCCGACAGGTCCCATGGCTACACCTTC. Its translation is CASSFPSDRSHGYTF.

The J gene is TRBJ1-2, the V gene TRBV6-6, with TRBD1 as a possible D gene (5 bases). CDR1 is MNHNY and CDR2 is SVGAGI in the germline V gene (reference sequence). The CDR3 is 12 residues long. Trimming cost V 0 bases and J 7 bases, with 6 bases left between them. This chain's CDR3 is CASSYSGPGYTF. The CDR3 DNA reads as TGTGCCAGCAGTTACTCGGGACCTGGCTACACCTTC.

The V and J genes are TRBV30 and TRBJ2-3; 13 positions agree with TRBD2. The CDR3 consists of 14 residues. V was clipped by 3 bases and J by 5 bases; unmatched bases: 2. Germline CDR1 GTSNPN, CDR2 SVGIG (reference sequence). The CDR3 nucleotides are TGTGCCTGGAGGGGACTAGCGGGAATAGATACGCAGTATTTT. Protein: CAWRGLAGIDTQYF.

This clone was counted once. This chain links TRBV5-4 with TRBJ2-6; D possibly corresponds to TRBD1 (6 bases). CDR3 length: 17 residues. Per the germline V gene, CDR1 is SGHNT and CDR2 is YYREEE (reference sequence). V lost 2 bases to trimming and J lost 0 bases, with 12 bases between them. The CDR3 nucleotides read TGTGCCAGCAGCTTAGGTCAGGGGATCTCTGGGGCCAACGTCCTGACTTTC. Protein sequence: CASSLGQGISGANVLTF.

The chain combines TRBV2 with TRBJ1-2; weak D call: TRBD1 (6 bases). This CDR3 is built from 13 residues. V was trimmed by 5 bases and J by 6 bases, leaving 13 bases between them. Germline lookup yields CDR1 SNHLY and CDR2 FYNNEI. CDR3 sequence reads: CASSWGRLDGYTF. CDR3 bases: TGTGCCAGCAGTTGGGGGCGCTTGGATGGCTACACCTTC.

The chain uses TRBV6-6 and TRBJ1-2; the D gene is possibly TRBD1 (5 bases). Trimming removed 8 bases from V and 8 bases from J, with 15 bases in between. The CDR3 totals 12 residues. Germline values: CDR1 MNHNY, CDR2 SVGAGI (reference sequence). In DNA form, the CDR3 reads TGTGCCAGCCGGATGGGGGGTTCGGGCTACACCTTC. It encodes CASRMGGSGYTF.

V usage is TRBV19 and J usage is TRBJ2-3; TRBD1 matches at 9 bases. CDR1 is LNHDA, CDR2 SQIVND, per germline (reference sequence). After removal of 6 bases from V and 1 base from J, the junction contained 8 bases not matched to a gene. CDR3 size: 16 residues. CDR3 amino acids: CASRKGWDRGTDTQYF. The CDR3 DNA reads as TGTGCCAGTAGAAAGGGCTGGGACAGGGGCACAGATACGCAGTATTTT. Full variable domain (rest looked up from reference TRBV19 and TRBJ2-3): DGGITQSPKYLFRKEGQNVTLSCEQNLNHDAMYWYRQDPGQGLRLIYYSQIVNDFQKGDIAEGYSVSREKKESFPLTVTSAQKNPTAFYLCASRKGWDRGTDTQYFGPGTRLTVL.

This chain joins TRBV2 and TRBJ2-1; the D is unclear. With 3 bases removed from V and 6 bases from J, the gap between germline ends came to 12 bases. This CDR3 comprises 14 residues. Germline CDR1 reads SNHLY; CDR2 reads FYNNEI. The CDR3 DNA is TGTGCCAGCAGTGACTTGTCTCGAAGCAATGAGCAGTTCTTC. It codes for CASSDLSRSNEQFF.

The genes are TRBV6-5 and TRBJ1-5, with D possibly TRBD1 on 5 matching bases. Trimming left V 6 bases short and J 1 base short, with 7 bases between. This CDR3 contains 13 residues. Germline V gene sequence: CDR1 MNHEY, CDR2 SVGAGI. In DNA, the CDR3 is TGTGCCAGCAGACGGGGGAGCAATCAGCCCCAGCATTTT. Translation gives CASRRGSNQPQHF.

The CDR3, as DNA: TGTGCCAGCAGTGAAGTTGGGGAATCACCCCTCCACTTT. This gives the protein CASSEVGESPLHF. This chain connects TRBV6-1 to TRBJ1-6; D unresolved. This CDR3 is built from 13 residues. V gave up 1 base and J gave up 10 bases, with 8 bases separating them. CDR1 MNHNS and CDR2 SASEGT come from the germline V gene.

The chain couples TRBV7-9 to TRBJ2-5; 7 positions agree with TRBD2. The J call may be wrong; the DNA end is better matched by TRBJ2-7. This CDR3 contains 17 residues. Germline CDR1 is SEHNR and CDR2 is FQNEAQ (reference sequence). The DNA for the CDR3 is TGTGCCAGCAGCCACCCCGTCGGGGGGAAGAGCTCCTACGAGCAGTACTTC. It is translated as CASSHPVGGKSSYEQYF.

The CDR3 loop is CASSEAGQGAGNTIYF. CDR3 sequence (DNA): TGTGCCAGCAGTGAAGCGGGACAGGGGGCTGGAAACACCATATATTTT. The J gene is TRBJ1-3, the V gene TRBV6-1; 11 nucleotides align to TRBD1. This CDR3 has 16 amino acids. V lost 0 bases and J lost 2; bases outside the gene matches: 0. CDR1 and CDR2 from the germline V gene are MNHNS and SASEGT.

The V and J genes are TRBV5-5 and TRBJ1-5; possible D gene TRBD1, 5 bases. This CDR3 has 15 amino acids. V was trimmed by 2 bases and J by 4 bases, leaving 13 bases between them. Germline loops: CDR1 SGHKS, CDR2 YYEKEE (reference sequence). CDR3 bases: TGTGCCAGCAGCTTATCCTGGACAAGAAATCAGCCCCAGCATTTT. Protein product: CASSLSWTRNQPQHF. Filled out from reference TRBV5-5 and TRBJ1-5, the complete variable domain reads DAGVTQSPTHLIKTRGQQVTLRCSPISGHKSVSWYQQVLGQGPQFIFQYYEKEERGRGNFPDRFSARQFPNYSSELNVNALLLGDSALYLCASSLSWTRNQPQHFGDGTRLSIL.

V gene TRBV5-1 combines with J gene TRBJ1-4; 8 nucleotides match TRBD1. The germline V gene encodes CDR1 SGHRS and CDR2 YFSETQ. The CDR3 contains 15 residues. V lost 4 bases and J lost 6; bases outside the gene matches: 8. In DNA form, the CDR3 reads TGCGCCAGCAGCGGGCAGGGGGCAAAGGATGAAAAACTGTTTTTT. Amino acids: CASSGQGAKDEKLFF.

Only one count was recorded for this clone. The rearrangement links TRBV29-1 to TRBJ1-2; D is unclear. The CDR3 totals 10 residues. The germline V gene has CDR1 SQVTM and CDR2 ANQGSEA. Deletions cut 1 base from V and 8 bases from J, with 5 bases between. DNA of the CDR3: TGCAGCGTTGAAGCGGAAGGCTACACCTTC. It specifies CSVEAEGYTF.

J is TRBJ2-7 and V is TRBV7-9; D perhaps matches TRBD1 (5 bases). V shed 5 bases and J shed 0 bases, with 11 bases lying between them. Germline V lookup: CDR1 SEHNR, CDR2 FQNEAQ (reference sequence). The CDR3 runs to 14 residues. The CDR3 bases are TGTGCCAGCAGCACCTGGACAACCTCCTACGAGCAGTACTTC. The encoded protein is CASSTWTTSYEQYF.

V usage is TRBV28 and J usage is TRBJ1-4; 7 positions agree with TRBD1. This CDR3 spans 16 amino acids. Germline V CDR1 and CDR2: MDHEN, SYDVKM. V shed 4 bases, J shed 3 bases, and the junction held 8 bases outside the gene matches. The CDR3 sequence: CASSYDRARANEKLFF. DNA of the CDR3: TGTGCCAGCAGTTACGACAGGGCTCGAGCTAATGAAAAACTGTTTTTT.